The 29 T cell receptor beta chains presented below share a single source sample, sequenced in a study of cytomegalovirus exposure and HLA in healthy donors (dated by TCRdb to about 2017). The library was built by means of the immunoSEQ multiplex PCR assay. TCRdb retrieved this table from immuneACCESS and kept in-frame rearrangements only. Not all clones are present; in checked studies, unresolved V genes account for under half, and no reason is known for the remainder. The sample profile shows more than 80,000 clones; roughly 96% of them were found once. Under 1.5% of the sample belongs to the ten largest clones. Material for sequencing was PBMCs. Receptors originate from a woman under 30 in good health and CMV-seronegative.

The chain couples TRBV5-1 to TRBJ1-4; TRBD1 is a possible D gene (6 bases). This CDR3 spans 14 amino acids. V lost 1 base and J lost 6, with 10 bases in between. CDR1 is SGHRS, CDR2 YFSETQ, per germline. CDR3 nucleotide sequence: TGCGCCAGCAGCTTGATGGACAGTGATGAAAAACTGTTTTTT. This codes for CASSLMDSDEKLFF.

This clone was counted a single time. The chain combines TRBV18 with TRBJ1-1; 8 bases align to TRBD1. With V trimmed by 0 bases and J by 5 bases, 8 bases remained unmatched. There are 16 residues in the CDR3. Germline V CDR1 and CDR2: KGHSH, LQKENI. The CDR3 DNA reads as TGTGCCAGCTCACCACCAGACAGGGGTACATCGACTGAAGCTTTCTTT. This encodes CASSPPDRGTSTEAFF.

The chain is built from TRBV18 and TRBJ1-5, with 8 bases aligning to TRBD1. J gave up 7 bases and V 3 bases, and 11 bases lay outside the gene matches. Germline V gives CDR1 KGHSH, CDR2 LQKENI. The CDR3 contains 16 residues. CDR3 loop: CASSPEAPGGGQPQHF. The CDR3 DNA reads as TGTGCCAGCTCACCGGAAGCTCCAGGGGGCGGACAGCCCCAGCATTTT.

The chain combines TRBV5-4 with TRBJ2-5; D gene unclear. Germline CDR1 and CDR2: SGHNT and YYREEE (reference sequence). This CDR3 is built from 14 residues. V was shortened by 0 bases and J by 0 bases, with 6 bases between the two germline ends. In nucleotides, the CDR3 is TGTGCCAGCAGCTTGGGCGGCTACCAAGAGACCCAGTACTTC. Protein product: CASSLGGYQETQYF. The variable domain in full, with the rest retrieved from reference TRBV5-4 and TRBJ2-5, is ETGVTQSPTHLIKTRGQQVTLRCSSQSGHNTVSWYQQALGQGPQFIFQYYREEENGRGNFPPRFSGLQFPNYSSELNVNALELDDSALYLCASSLGGYQETQYFGPGTRLLVL.

The CDR3 is CASSPPGDEQFF. The CDR3 nucleotides read TGTGCCAGCTCACCACCCGGGGATGAGCAGTTCTTC. V is TRBV18 and J is TRBJ2-1; possible D gene TRBD2, 5 bases. Germline V gives CDR1 KGHSH, CDR2 LQKENI. With 0 bases removed from V and 8 bases from J, the gap between germline ends came to 5 bases. There are 12 residues in the CDR3.

This clone has a single count. The V call is TRBV6-1, the J call TRBJ2-2, with 7 positions matching TRBD1. Germline CDR1 and CDR2: MNHNS and SASEGT. This CDR3 contains 15 residues. Trimming cost V 4 bases and J 5 bases; bases outside gene matches: 7. This CDR3 is CASSGTGRVTGELFF. The CDR3 DNA follows: TGTGCCAGCAGTGGGACAGGCCGAGTGACCGGGGAGCTGTTTTTT.

The chain employs TRBV11-2 and TRBJ2-1; D is ambiguous. The CDR3 runs 13 residues. The V and J ends lost 3 bases and 7 bases respectively, with 10 bases between them. The germline V gene has CDR1 SGHAT and CDR2 FQNNGV. The CDR3 bases are TGTGCCAGCAGCTTGGGCAGATCAAATGAGCAGTTCTTC. Protein sequence: CASSLGRSNEQFF.

The chain uses TRBV19 and TRBJ2-3, with 8 bases matching TRBD2. Germline V gene data show CDR1 as LNHDA and CDR2 as SQIVND (reference sequence). J lost 3 bases, V lost 5 bases, and 10 bases had no gene match. The CDR3 length is 16 residues. CDR3 bases: TGTGCCAGTAGTTATGCCAGCGGGAGTGGGACAGATACGCAGTATTTT. Amino acids: CASSYASGSGTDTQYF.

In nucleotides, the CDR3 is TGTGCCAGCAGCCAAACTAGCAGAGGCACAGATACGCAGTATTTT. It translates to CASSQTSRGTDTQYF. This sequence joins TRBV7-9 and TRBJ2-3, with a tentative D call TRBD2 (6 bases). Per germline, CDR1 SEHNR and CDR2 FQNEAQ (reference sequence). This CDR3 comprises 15 residues. V was cut by 5 bases and J by 1 base, with 13 bases left in between.

J is TRBJ2-2 and V is TRBV18; 8 bases are a match to TRBD2. This CDR3 comprises 17 residues. With V trimmed by 3 bases and J by 3 bases, 9 bases remained unmatched. The germline V gene encodes CDR1 KGHSH and CDR2 LQKENI. In DNA form, the CDR3 reads TGTGCCAGCTCACCCCGATACGTAGCGGGATACACCGGGGAGCTGTTTTTT. Its protein is CASSPRYVAGYTGELFF.

The V call is TRBV25-1, the J call TRBJ2-2; a weak D match, TRBD1 (6 bases). The CDR3 is made up of 16 amino acids. V was cut by 9 bases and J by 0 bases, with 17 bases left in between. Germline V gives CDR1 MGHDK, CDR2 SYGVNS. CDR3 coding DNA: TGTGCCAGAGGGTCCCCGGACAGAACGAACACCGGGGAGCTGTTTTTT. Translation gives CARGSPDRTNTGELFF.

The rearrangement links TRBV13 to TRBJ2-4; the match to TRBD1 covers 7 bases. This CDR3 comprises 15 residues. After removal of 5 bases from V and 0 bases from J, the junction contained 4 bases not matched to a gene. CDR1 is PRHDT, CDR2 FYEKMQ, per germline (reference sequence). For the CDR3, the DNA is TGTGCCAGCAGCCCCGGGACAGTAGCCAAAAACATTCAGTACTTC. Translation: CASSPGTVAKNIQYF.

The genes are TRBV5-1 and TRBJ2-3; 13 nucleotides match TRBD2. J was trimmed by 2 bases and V by 7 bases; bases with no gene match: 7. This CDR3 spans 16 amino acids. Per the germline V gene, CDR1 is SGHRS and CDR2 is YFSETQ. CDR3 sequence reads: CASVPGLAGLTDTQYF. For the CDR3, the DNA is TGCGCCAGCGTTCCGGGACTAGCGGGACTCACAGATACGCAGTATTTT.

The sample holds one count of this clone. This chain links TRBV7-9 with TRBJ2-4; TRBD1 is a possible D gene (6 bases). Between the trimmed V and J ends, which lost 3 bases and 1 base, there was a span of 13 bases. Germline assignment: CDR1 SEHNR and CDR2 FQNEAQ (reference sequence). The CDR3 covers 16 residues. The CDR3 DNA reads TGTGCCAGCAGCTTTATAGGGGGTAGCGCCAAAAACATTCAGTACTTC. This sequence encodes CASSFIGGSAKNIQYF.

The rearrangement uses TRBV18 and TRBJ1-5; TRBD1 matches 7 bases. Trimming took 4 bases from V and 0 from J; bases not matched to a gene: 12. CDR1 is KGHSH, CDR2 LQKENI, per germline. The CDR3 contains 18 residues. CDR3 residues: CASSLYSRDSLSNQPQHF. In DNA form, the CDR3 reads TGTGCCAGCTCACTCTACTCCCGGGACAGCCTTAGCAATCAGCCCCAGCATTTT.

This chain links TRBV7-9 with TRBJ1-1; 8 bases map to TRBD1. The CDR3 is made up of 14 amino acids. Germline values: CDR1 SEHNR, CDR2 FQNEAQ (reference sequence). V shed 5 bases and J 1 base; nucleotides not matched to a gene: 3. CDR3 bases: TGTGCCAGCAGCCCAGACAGGGGGAACACTGAAGCTTTCTTT. Translating it yields CASSPDRGNTEAFF.

This clone was observed a single time. The gene calls are TRBV5-1 and TRBJ2-5; D is perhaps TRBD2 (5 bases). The ends were cut back, 2 bases at V and 5 bases at J, with 22 bases in the middle. CDR1 is SGHRS and CDR2 is YFSETQ in the germline V gene. This CDR3 is 17 amino acids long. CDR3 loop: CASSFPYEGAVEETQYF. For the CDR3, the DNA is TGCGCCAGCAGCTTTCCCTACGAGGGTGCGGTAGAGGAGACCCAGTACTTC. Based on the CDR3 plus reference TRBV5-1 and TRBJ2-5, the full variable domain is KAGVTQTPRYLIKTRGQQVTLSCSPISGHRSVSWYQQTPGQGLQFLFEYFSETQRNKGNFPGRFSGRQFSNSRSEMNVSTLELGDSALYLCASSFPYEGAVEETQYFGPGTRLLVL.

This chain joins TRBV19 and TRBJ2-7, with a possible D match to TRBD2 (6 bases). CDR3 length: 17 amino acids. V lost 3 bases to trimming and J lost 0 bases, with 18 bases between them. The germline V gene has CDR1 LNHDA and CDR2 SQIVND (reference sequence). CDR3 DNA sequence: TGTGCCAGTAGTATGGGGTCCGGGAGTACCCTCTCCTACGAGCAGTACTTC. It codes for CASSMGSGSTLSYEQYF.

This clone was found once. The chain has TRBV7-2 and TRBJ2-7; 12 bases align to TRBD2. The germline V gene has CDR1 SGHTA and CDR2 FQGNSA. The CDR3 totals 16 residues. The V segment lost 5 bases and the J segment 2 bases; nucleotides outside the gene matches: 7. The CDR3 DNA sequence: TGTGCCAGCAGCCCGCGTCGGACTAGCGGGACCTACGAGCAGTACTTC. Amino acid sequence: CASSPRRTSGTYEQYF. Together with reference TRBV7-2 and TRBJ2-7, the CDR3 gives the full variable domain: GAGVSQSPSNKVTEKGKDVELRCDPISGHTALYWYRQSLGQGLEFLIYFQGNSAPDKSGLPSDRFSAERTGGSVSTLTIQRTQQEDSAVYLCASSPRRTSGTYEQYFGPGTRLTVT.

The chain couples TRBV4-2 to TRBJ1-5, with 8 bases that match TRBD1. Germline loops: CDR1 LGHNA, CDR2 YNFKEQ. V gave up 8 bases and J gave up 5 bases; unmatched junction bases: 5. The CDR3 has 13 amino acids. CDR3 loop: CASGTGPYQPQHF. In DNA, the CDR3 is TGTGCCAGCGGGACAGGTCCCTATCAGCCCCAGCATTTT.

This clone was seen only a few times. V is TRBV6-4 and J is TRBJ2-1; 12 nucleotides agree with TRBD1. Germline V lookup: CDR1 MRHNA, CDR2 SNTAGT. The CDR3 totals 14 residues. The junction had 1 base not matched to a gene; V was cut back by 2 bases and J by 8 bases. The CDR3 sequence is CASSDGTGGDEQFF. Written as DNA, the CDR3 is TGTGCCAGCAGTGACGGGACAGGGGGCGATGAGCAGTTCTTC.

This sequence joins TRBV7-9 and TRBJ2-7, with D unresolved. The V and J ends lost 1 base and 4 bases respectively, with 14 bases between them. CDR1 is SEHNR, CDR2 FQNEAQ, per germline (reference sequence). There are 15 residues in the CDR3. The CDR3 spells CASSLGLLTSYEQYF. The CDR3 nucleotides read TGTGCCAGCAGCTTAGGTTTACTGACATCTTACGAGCAGTACTTC.

J is TRBJ2-7 and V is TRBV11-2; 9 nucleotides match TRBD1. Trimming removed 1 base from V and 4 bases from J; junction bases left unmatched: 2. The V gene's germline CDR1 is SGHAT and CDR2 FQNNGV. The length of the CDR3 is 14 residues. The CDR3 DNA follows: TGTGCCAGCAGCTTAGGGACAGGGGAGTACGAGCAGTACTTC. Translation gives CASSLGTGEYEQYF.

The chain carries TRBV4-1 and TRBJ2-7, with 8 bases aligning to TRBD1. The CDR3 is 15 amino acids. The trim removed 0 bases at V and 3 bases at J, leaving 4 bases unmatched. Germline CDR1 is MGHRA and CDR2 is YSYEKL. As DNA, the CDR3 is TGCGCCAGCAGCCAAGATCCAGGGGGCTTCTACGAGCAGTACTTC. Translation gives CASSQDPGGFYEQYF.

The chain couples TRBV2 to TRBJ2-3, with unresolved D. This CDR3 has 13 residues. Trimming pared 6 bases from V and 2 bases from J, leaving 9 bases between. The germline gives CDR1 SNHLY, CDR2 FYNNEI. The CDR3, as DNA: TGTGCCAGCAGGGAACTCGTCACAGATACGCAGTATTTT. Translated: CASRELVTDTQYF.

The rearrangement uses TRBV2 and TRBJ2-5; 8 positions match TRBD1. The CDR3 contains 16 residues. The germline V gene has CDR1 SNHLY and CDR2 FYNNEI. The J segment lost 1 base and the V segment lost 5 bases, leaving 9 bases of the junction unmatched. CDR3 sequence (DNA): TGTGCCAGCAGTCCATCCCCGGACAGGGCCCAAGAGACCCAGTACTTC. This encodes CASSPSPDRAQETQYF.

The gene calls are TRBV7-8 and TRBJ2-2, with 8 bases fitting TRBD2. Per the germline V gene, CDR1 is SGHVS and CDR2 is FQNEAQ. CDR3 size: 16 residues. Trimming took 3 bases from V and 6 from J; bases not matched to a gene: 9. CDR3 coding DNA: TGTGCCAGCAGCTTCGGGGGGGGCCCTCGGCCCGGGGAGCTGTTTTTT. It is translated as CASSFGGGPRPGELFF.

The chain couples TRBV9 to TRBJ2-1; 8 nucleotides agree with TRBD2. The V gene's germline CDR1 is SGDLS and CDR2 YYNGEE. The CDR3 totals 15 residues. Trimming at V came to 3 bases and at J to 4 bases, leaving 6 bases not matched to a gene. CDR3 bases: TGTGCCAGCAGCGCACCGACTAGCGCTTACAATGAGCAGTTCTTC. Translated, it gives CASSAPTSAYNEQFF.

The chain couples TRBV18 to TRBJ1-1; tentative D call: TRBD1 (5 bases). The germline V gene has CDR1 KGHSH and CDR2 LQKENI. Trimming left V 6 bases short and J 7 bases short, with 21 bases between. CDR3 size: 15 residues. The CDR3 region has the DNA TGTGCCAGCTCGTCACGGTGGGGGGGAGACGTTGAAGCTTTCTTT. It encodes CASSSRWGGDVEAFF.